Listed below are T cell receptor beta chains from one sample, sequenced in a study of blood T cell repertoires in COVID-19. This table comes from immunoSEQ multiplex PCR, and its TCRdb copy is limited to in-frame clones, with some not included. The sample contains 260,000 or so clones, more than 70% of which appear only once. The sample was peripheral blood. All receptors come from a man older than 75 with acute or convalescent COVID-19. CDR3s include the opening cysteine and the closing phenylalanine or tryptophan. Fields, in order: CDR3 length, V gene, CDR3 protein.

CDR3 length: 14
V gene: TRBV30
CDR3 protein: CAWNGGVLYNEQFF

CDR3 length: 17
V gene: TRBV2
CDR3 protein: CASSGSRDRTHNTEAFF

CDR3 length: 13
V gene: TRBV6-5
CDR3 protein: CASTNGQIYGYTF

CDR3 length: 17
V gene: TRBV7-6
CDR3 protein: CASSLDAGASYNSPLHF

CDR3 length: 17
V gene: TRBV5-1
CDR3 protein: CASSLGPLGTGANVLTF

CDR3 length: 16
V gene: TRBV9
CDR3 protein: CASSVEGGGARDTQYF

CDR3 length: 18
V gene: TRBV7-9
CDR3 protein: CASSLAGTGGSNTGELFF

CDR3 length: 14
V gene: TRBV6-6
CDR3 protein: CASSSTGGAKTQYF

CDR3 length: 15
V gene: TRBV27
CDR3 protein: CASSSYGTGSYEQYF

CDR3 length: 16
V gene: TRBV5-6
CDR3 protein: CASSLGGTGSNYGYTF

CDR3 length: 15
V gene: TRBV6-5
CDR3 protein: CASRTTSLGAGELFF

CDR3 length: 15
V gene: TRBV5-1
CDR3 protein: CASSLFGQGTGELFF

CDR3 length: 16
V gene: TRBV5-1
CDR3 protein: CASSKGTSGTMDEQFF

CDR3 length: 11
V gene: TRBV19
CDR3 protein: CATSTAYEQYF

CDR3 length: 15
V gene: TRBV5-6
CDR3 protein: CASSLQGQISYEQYF

CDR3 length: 14
V gene: TRBV19
CDR3 protein: CASSIRLINYGYTF

CDR3 length: 13
V gene: TRBV3-1/TRBV3-2
CDR3 protein: CASMSSGANVLTF

CDR3 length: 15
V gene: TRBV7-9
CDR3 protein: CASSLRDRNTGELFF

CDR3 length: 16
V gene: TRBV19
CDR3 protein: CASSRGQKAGANVLTF

CDR3 length: 12
V gene: TRBV28
CDR3 protein: CASSRGGNTIYF

CDR3 length: 13
V gene: TRBV7-2
CDR3 protein: CASSLDPAGQPFF

CDR3 length: 18
V gene: TRBV11-2
CDR3 protein: CASSLDWTGGSENEKLFF

CDR3 length: 14
V gene: TRBV10-1
CDR3 protein: CASSEQGADSPLHF

CDR3 length: 13
V gene: TRBV5-1
CDR3 protein: CASRLSLVETQYF

CDR3 length: 18
V gene: TRBV15
CDR3 protein: CATSRDLVSSTNTDTQYF

CDR3 length: 13
V gene: TRBV6-5
CDR3 protein: CASYMGRGREQYF

CDR3 length: 16
V gene: TRBV20-1
CDR3 protein: CSASDGTSGVYNEQFF

CDR3 length: 16
V gene: TRBV6-1
CDR3 protein: CASSEGLAGSTDTQYF

CDR3 length: 15
V gene: TRBV9
CDR3 protein: CASSASTSGENIQYF

CDR3 length: 13
V gene: TRBV24-1
CDR3 protein: CATKDKTNTEAFF

CDR3 length: 15
V gene: TRBV6-2/TRBV6-3
CDR3 protein: CASSDPQGGNQPQHF

CDR3 length: 15
V gene: TRBV9
CDR3 protein: CASSPRQGAGSPLHF

CDR3 length: 15
V gene: TRBV5-6
CDR3 protein: CASSLETTSTDTQYF

CDR3 length: 14
V gene: TRBV5-6
CDR3 protein: CASMTGASNQPQHF

CDR3 length: 12
V gene: TRBV24-1
CDR3 protein: CATSAGNYGYTF

CDR3 length: 15
V gene: TRBV18
CDR3 protein: CASSPRRGSSYEQYF

CDR3 length: 17
V gene: TRBV19
CDR3 protein: CASSMPPGTGVGQPQHF

CDR3 length: 15
V gene: TRBV7-9
CDR3 protein: CASSLEGSWNYEQYF

CDR3 length: 15
V gene: TRBV6-2/TRBV6-3
CDR3 protein: CASSTGQGDSYEQYF

CDR3 length: 14
V gene: TRBV27
CDR3 protein: CASSYLSGANVLTF

CDR3 length: 17
V gene: TRBV7-3
CDR3 protein: CASSSGLAGENYNEQFF

CDR3 length: 13
V gene: TRBV6-5
CDR3 protein: CASHRKGGYGYTF